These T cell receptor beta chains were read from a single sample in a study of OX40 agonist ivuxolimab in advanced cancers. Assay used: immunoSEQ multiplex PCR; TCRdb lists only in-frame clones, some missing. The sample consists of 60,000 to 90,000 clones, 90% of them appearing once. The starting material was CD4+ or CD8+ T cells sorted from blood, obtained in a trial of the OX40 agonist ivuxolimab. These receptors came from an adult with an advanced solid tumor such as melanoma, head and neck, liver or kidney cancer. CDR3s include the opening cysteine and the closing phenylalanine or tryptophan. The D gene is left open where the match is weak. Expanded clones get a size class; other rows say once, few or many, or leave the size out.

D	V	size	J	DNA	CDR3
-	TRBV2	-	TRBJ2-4	TGTGCCAGCAGTGAAGGTGGTTTCCGGGACTTC	CASSEGGFRDF
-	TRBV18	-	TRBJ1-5	TGTGCCAGCTCACCTACGGGGTACGATAATCAGCCCCAGCATTTT	CASSPTGYDNQPQHF
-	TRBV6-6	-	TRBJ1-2	TGTGCCAGCAGTCCAAAAACTAACTATGGCTACACCTTC	CASSPKTNYGYTF
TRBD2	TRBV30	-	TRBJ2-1	TGTGCCTGGAGTTCGGCTCGAGGACTAGCGGTTTACAATGAGCAGTTCTTC	CAWSSARGLAVYNEQFF
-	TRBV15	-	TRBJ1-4	TGTGCCACCGGCTTTCGACAGGACCCTAATGAAAAACTGTTTTTT	CATGFRQDPNEKLFF
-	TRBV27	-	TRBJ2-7	TGTGCCAGCAGTTTGTCCGGGCCAACCTACGAGCAGTACTTC	CASSLSGPTYEQYF
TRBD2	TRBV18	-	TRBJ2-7	TGTGCCAGCTCACCGACTAGCGGAACCTACGAGCAGTACTTC	CASSPTSGTYEQYF
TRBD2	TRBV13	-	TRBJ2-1	TGTGCCAGCAGCCCACAACCCGGGACTAGCGACGCAACCTCCTACAATGAGCAGTTCTTC	CASSPQPGTSDATSYNEQFF
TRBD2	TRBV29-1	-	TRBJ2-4	TGCAGCGTCGGGACTAGGGCGGGAACACTAGCCAAAAACATTCAGTACTTC	CSVGTRAGTLAKNIQYF
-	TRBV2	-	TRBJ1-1	TGTGCCAGCAGTTTAGTGGACACTGAAGCTTTCTTT	CASSLVDTEAFF
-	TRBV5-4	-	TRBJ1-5	TGTGCCAGCAGCTTGGGGGACGGTTATAGCAATCAGCCCCAGCATTTT	CASSLGDGYSNQPQHF
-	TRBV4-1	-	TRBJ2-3	TGCGCCAGCAGCCAAGATAGGGTAGGGACGCAGTATTTT	CASSQDRVGTQYF
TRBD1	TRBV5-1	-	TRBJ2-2	TGCGCCAGCAGCTTGATGGGACAGGGAGGCACCGGGGAGCTGTTTTTT	CASSLMGQGGTGELFF
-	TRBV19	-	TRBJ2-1	TGTGCCAGTACGATCCTGCGGGATGGTACTGGTGAGCAGTTCTTC	CASTILRDGTGEQFF
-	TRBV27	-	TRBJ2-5	TGTGCCAGCAGTTTTACAGGTTTAGGAGAGACCCAGTACTTC	CASSFTGLGETQYF
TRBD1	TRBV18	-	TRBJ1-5	TGTGCCAGCTCACCACCGGGACAGGGGGCAGGCAATCAGCCCCAGCATTTT	CASSPPGQGAGNQPQHF
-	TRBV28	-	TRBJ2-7	TGTGCCAGCAGTATCTACGTCTTCTACGAGCAGTACTTC	CASSIYVFYEQYF
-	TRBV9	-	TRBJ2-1	TGTGCCAGCAGCCCCCTGGTGGCGAGCTCCTACAATGAGCAGTTCTTC	CASSPLVASSYNEQFF
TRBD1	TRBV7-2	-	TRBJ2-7	TGTGCCAGCAGCTTTTACAGGGGGGCCTACGAGCAGTACTTC	CASSFYRGAYEQYF
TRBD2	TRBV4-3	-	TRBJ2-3	TGCGCCAGCAGCGCGGCCGGGACTAGCGGGACCGGAGATACGCAGTATTTT	CASSAAGTSGTGDTQYF
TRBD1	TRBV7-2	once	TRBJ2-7	TGTGCCAGCAGCTTACAGGGGGCGGCCTACGAGCAGTACTTC	CASSLQGAAYEQYF
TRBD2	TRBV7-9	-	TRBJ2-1	TGTGCCAGCAGCTTATGGGCGGGGGGGCCGAATGAGCAGTTCTTC	CASSLWAGGPNEQFF
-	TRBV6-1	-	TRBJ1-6	TGTGCCAGCAGTGAAGCCCCCGGTGGTAATTCACCCCTCCACTTT	CASSEAPGGNSPLHF
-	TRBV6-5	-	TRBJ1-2	TGTGCCAGCAGTTACAGTGACAGAGCGCGGGGCTACACCTTC	CASSYSDRARGYTF
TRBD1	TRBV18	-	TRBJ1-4	TGTGCCAGCTCACCCGGGCCGACAGGGGAGGACGAAAAACTGTTTTTT	CASSPGPTGEDEKLFF
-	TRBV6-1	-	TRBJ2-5	TGTGCCAGCACTGAAGGGCTTGGCACGCAAGAGACCCAGTACTTC	CASTEGLGTQETQYF
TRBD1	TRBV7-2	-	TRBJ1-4	TGTGCCAGCAGCTCACAGGGGGCGGGGAATGAAAAACTGTTTTTT	CASSSQGAGNEKLFF
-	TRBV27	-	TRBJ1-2	TGTGCCAGCAGTTTGAGGGGGGCGCTCGACTATGGCTACACCTTC	CASSLRGALDYGYTF
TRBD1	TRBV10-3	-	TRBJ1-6	TGTGCCATCAGCGGGGACAGGGACCTCCACTTT	CAISGDRDLHF
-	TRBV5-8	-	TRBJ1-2	TGTGCCAGCAGCTTAAACCCATATGGCCACACCTTC	CASSLNPYGHTF
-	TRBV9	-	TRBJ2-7	TGTGCCAGCAGCGCGTTGCCGGAGTCCTACGAGCAGTACTTC	CASSALPESYEQYF
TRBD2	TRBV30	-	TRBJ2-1	TGTGCCCGGAGCAAGGGACTAGCGGGGGGAGAGGAGCAGTTCTTC	CARSKGLAGGEEQFF
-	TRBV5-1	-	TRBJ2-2	TGCGCCAGCATCACTAACGCCGGGGAGCTGTTTTTT	CASITNAGELFF
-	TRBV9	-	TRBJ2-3	TGTGCCAGCAGCGTAGGAGCGCCTAGCACAGATACGCAGTATTTT	CASSVGAPSTDTQYF
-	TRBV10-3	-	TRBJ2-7	TGTGCCATCAGTGCGGGCGGAACCTACGAGCAGTACTTC	CAISAGGTYEQYF
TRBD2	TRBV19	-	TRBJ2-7	TGTGCCAGTAGTTCTACCGGGACTAGCGCCTACGAGCAGTACTTC	CASSSTGTSAYEQYF
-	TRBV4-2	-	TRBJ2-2	TGTGCCAGCAGCCGAGAGACGGACACCGGGGAGCTGTTTTTT	CASSRETDTGELFF
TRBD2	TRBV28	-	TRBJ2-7	TGTGCCAGCACTCTAGCGGGCCCCTCCTACGAGCAGTACTTC	CASTLAGPSYEQYF
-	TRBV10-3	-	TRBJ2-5	TGTGCCATCGGTTCTGGGGCCCAAGAGACCCAGTACTTC	CAIGSGAQETQYF
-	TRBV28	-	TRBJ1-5	TGTGCCAGCAGTTCGAGTGTTTGGAGCAGTTATAGCAATCAGCCCCAGCATTTT	CASSSSVWSSYSNQPQHF
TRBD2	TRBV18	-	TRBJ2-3	TGTGCCAGCTCACTACTAGCGGGAGTGTTGGATACGCAGTATTTT	CASSLLAGVLDTQYF
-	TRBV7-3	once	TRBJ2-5	TGTGCCAGCAGCTTACGCGGGGCGGACGAGACCCAGTACTTC	CASSLRGADETQYF
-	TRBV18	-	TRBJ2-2	TGTGCCAGCTCACCACCGACCATGGGGGAGCTGTTTTTT	CASSPPTMGELFF